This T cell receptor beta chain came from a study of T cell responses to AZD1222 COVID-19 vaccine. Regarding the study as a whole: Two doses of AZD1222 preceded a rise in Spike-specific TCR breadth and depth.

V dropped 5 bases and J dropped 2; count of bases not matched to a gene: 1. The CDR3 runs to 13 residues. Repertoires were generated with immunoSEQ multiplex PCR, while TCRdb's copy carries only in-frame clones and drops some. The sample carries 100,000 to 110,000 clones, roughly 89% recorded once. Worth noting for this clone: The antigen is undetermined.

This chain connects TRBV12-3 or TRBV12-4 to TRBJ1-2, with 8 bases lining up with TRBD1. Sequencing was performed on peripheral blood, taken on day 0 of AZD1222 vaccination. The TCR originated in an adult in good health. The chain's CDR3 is CASSRQGNYGYTF. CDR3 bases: TGTGCCAGCAGTCGACAGGGGAACTATGGCTACACCTTC.